This T cell receptor beta chain was found in a study of shared clonotypes between healthy human individuals (dated by TCRdb to the early 2020s). As for the study more broadly: A few men and a couple of women, aged 18 to 49 years, made up the cohort. For each donor, CD4 naive and CD4 memory were each given three plates, CD8 naive was given two plates, and CD8 memory was given one plate. To increase sequencing depth and limit assay-specific biases, different laboratories used diverse techniques to prepare libraries and sequence TCR repertoires. Each donor's leukapheresis produced roughly between roughly 0.85 and 9.5 billion PBMCs. Blood TCR repertoires of four to six healthy adults were deeply sequenced to estimate repertoire size and the extent of clonotype sharing between individuals.

For this clone: Its cognate antigen has yet to be identified. Base qualities are not provided; no much larger clone lies one nucleotide away.

On the study overall, not on this receptor specifically: Larger estimated clonotype richness was generally found for naive subsets than for memory subsets. Because the study included a small number of donors, the genetic and exposure-history diversity represented was limited. Only blood was sampled, and tissue TCR repertoires likely differ from those in blood. Compared with non-shared clonotypes, the clonotypes found in all four sorted-subset donors had higher generation probabilities. Pairwise subsampling indicated that sequencing depth was expected to affect the degree of clonotype sharing among donors. Incomplete sequencing was indicated by rarefaction of sorted-subset datasets, despite the large sequencing depth. About 4.5% of naive CD4, 3% to 4% of naive CD8, about 2.1% of memory CD4, and 0.35% to 0.5% of memory CD8 clonotypes were shared across four donors.

CDR1 and CDR2 are read off the germline V gene (reference sequence) as LNHNV and YYDKDF. Taken from cysteine to phenylalanine, the CDR3 has 15 residues. Only the CDR3 part of the read is kept: 45 bases, read in frame from the first base. V and J are trimmed by 0 bases and 9 bases, and the gene matches miss 4 bases of the junction. TCR CDR3 regions were amplified from genomic DNA by multiplex PCR using the deep immunoSEQ assay. Genomic DNA extracted from each cell subset was distributed evenly over all wells of several immunoSEQ 96-well plates, and each plate served as one replicate. For sorted subsets, approximately 190 ng of genomic DNA, equivalent to 30,000 or so T cell genomes, went into each replicate PCR. Purified libraries were measured with a Qubit 3.0 fluorometer, size-checked on a Bioanalyzer 2100, and measured again with the KAPA Library Quantification kit. Every immunoSEQ 96-well plate was sequenced on a dedicated single-read 150-cycle Illumina NextSeq 550 flow cell. The original methods were these. Because the immunoSEQ output included only junctional sequences and no quality scores, the filtering could not be the same as the filtering used for full-length reads. Sequences were annotated with PyIR, a Python wrapper for IgBLAST v1.9, and V/J genes and CDR3 were assigned using IMGT germline references. Any read was removed if the V/J assignment was weak (E-value above 1e-6), the CDR3 was missing, or the read contained stop codons, out-of-frame junctions, or ambiguous translated residues. V3J clonotypes were defined as sequences sharing the same inferred V gene, J gene, and CDR3 amino acid sequence. To compute the percentage overlap between repertoires, the number of shared unique clonotypes was divided by the size of the smaller repertoire. Repertoire richness was assessed with RTK rarefaction, the Chao1 estimator, and Recon v2.1 estimates of unobserved clonotypes. For all TCRbeta clonotypes obtained by the gDNA method from a handful of donors, generation probabilities were computed with OLGA. The table was pulled from immuneACCESS by TCRdb, which kept in-frame rearrangements only. Such tables lose some clones; where checked, under half of the loss comes from unresolved V genes, and the rest has no known cause. V and J calls and clone size follow that table, whereas D and trimming were derived from the DNA. The sample profile shows roughly 1,000,000 clones; more than 75% of them were found once. Of the sample, more than 0.45% is held by the ten largest clones.

Healthy HIV-negative adults with no recently reported acute infections or vaccinations were included as donors. Every donor was a Caucasian adult living in Nashville, Tennessee, USA. CD4+ T cells were enriched by magnetic negative selection; naive cells were then positively selected on CD45RA, and the negative fraction formed the memory subset. After blood collection by leukapheresis, PBMCs were isolated using Ficoll-Histopaque density gradient centrifugation and then cryopreserved in the vapor phase of liquid nitrogen. Purity and quantity of every magnetically sorted T cell population were checked by analytical flow cytometry. Genomic DNA was isolated from each sorted fraction and quantified by UV absorbance on a Nanodrop 2000c.

This clonotype was obtained from a man younger than 35 in good health. Some clones in this sample may be carry-over from other donors' samples. The V and J segments used are TRBV15 and TRBJ2-1, with 11 bases aligning to TRBD1. Sequenced input: memory CD4+ T cells from PBMCs. This specimen's cell subset or site label, interpreted: CD45RA-negative fraction. This receptor has the CDR3 CATSREGQGVLEQFF. The DNA reads as follows: TGTGCCACCAGCAGAGAGGGACAGGGGGTACTTGAGCAGTTCTTC. The CDR3 plus the reference TRBV15 and TRBJ2-1 genes for the other parts give the full variable domain: DAMVIQNPRYQVTQFGKPVTLSCSQTLNHNVMYWYQQKSSQAPKLLFHYYDKDFNNEADTPDNFQSRRPNTSFCFLDIRSPGLGDTAMYLCATSREGQGVLEQFFGPGTRLTVL.